One T cell receptor beta chain is described in this entry. This clone has only one observation. Its antigen specificity is not known. No much larger clonotype is one base removed from it; base qualities were not supplied. This entry is derived from a study of technical replicates of blood from a few donors (dated by TCRdb to the late 2010s). From the cysteine through the phenylalanine, the CDR3 covers 14 amino acids. The retained sequence is limited to the CDR3, 42 bases, with the frame set at the first base. CDR1 and CDR2 were assigned from the germline V gene as MGHRA and YSYEKL. V is clipped by 1 base and J by 4 bases, and the sequence between their germline boundaries is 9 bases long. Library preparation employed the immunoSEQ multiplex PCR assay. TCRdb mirrors the immuneACCESS table, restricted to in-frame sequences. Some clones are absent from its copies; in checked studies, under half trace to an unresolved V gene, and the reason for the others is unknown. This sample is represented by around 100,000 clones; approximately 95% of them were singletons. The top ten hold around 0.35% of the sample.

The receptor chain draws on TRBV4-1 and TRBJ2-3; the D segment cannot be called with confidence. Sequencing used T cells isolated from PBMCs. The sequence was collected from a human donor in good health. For the CDR3, the sequence is CASSQVQPPDTQYF. DNA sequence: TGCGCCAGCAGCCAAGTACAGCCCCCAGATACGCAGTATTTT.